The clone carrying this TCR beta chain was seen at least ten times. Its antigen is currently unknown. This sample stems from a study of regulatory T cells in long-lasting Graves disease. Study observations and caveats: Persistent patients shared more public clonotypes (2,741) than newly diagnosed patients (about 940). Small sample size may have lowered accuracy.

The time point here: newly diagnosed GD, antithyroid drugs for less than 3 months. Construction of the TCR library relied on RNA isolated from PBMCs. Patients met American Thyroid Association criteria for Graves' disease. J was trimmed by 8 bases and V by 3 bases; bases with no gene match: 4. Per the germline V gene, CDR1 is PRHDT and CDR2 is FYEKMQ (reference sequence). The CDR3 contains 15 residues. Sequencing libraries for TCR beta were prepared with iRepertoire HTBI primers and Arm-PCR of CDR3 regions. Each CDR3 protein gets one entry after TCRdb re-called the multiplex PCR reads with MiXCR. The repertoire holds about 540,000 distinct CDR3 sequences, with 13% as singletons. This sample was shared with a second study, whose subject was T cells in Graves' hyperthyroidism and ophthalmopathy.

This TCR derives from a man in his thirties or forties with Graves disease. The source material was peripheral blood mononuclear cells (PBMCs), sampled at new diagnosis, from a patient treated with antithyroid drugs. V and J are TRBV13 and TRBJ2-4, with TRBD2 identical over 13 bases. The CDR3 reads CASSFGLAGVDIQYF. CDR3 sequence (DNA): TGTGCCAGCAGCTTCGGACTAGCGGGAGTTGACATTCAGTACTTC.